Listed below are T cell receptor beta chains from one sample, sequenced in a study of cytomegalovirus exposure and HLA in healthy donors. Generated by immunoSEQ multiplex PCR, the TCRdb table keeps only in-frame clones and is missing some. The table includes about 260,000 clones, more than 55% detected once. The specimen sequenced was PBMCs. These receptors originate from a female donor in good health and CMV-seronegative. CDR3s include the opening cysteine and the closing phenylalanine or tryptophan. The D gene is left open where the match is weak. Clone size, where shown, is once, few, many, or a class for clones that have expanded.

j_call cdr3_length clone_size v_call d_call cdr3_nt cdr3_aa
TRBJ2-7 13 . TRBV6-5 TRBD1 TGTGCCAGCAGAAGGGGGCGGAGCTACGAGCAGTACTTC CASRRGRSYEQYF
TRBJ1-6 16 . TRBV2 . TGTGCCAGCATGTTTTCTTTGGAAGGACAGAATTCACCCCTCCACTTT CASMFSLEGQNSPLHF
TRBJ1-1 14 . TRBV4-2 . TGTGCCAGCAGCCTAACTACAGGGAGCCCTGAAGCTTTCTTT CASSLTTGSPEAFF
TRBJ2-7 14 . TRBV5-4 . TGTGCCAGCAGCTTGATTGCTCCGAGAAACGAGCAGTACTTC CASSLIAPRNEQYF
TRBJ1-2 15 few TRBV4-2 . TGTGCCAGCAGCCAAGAGGGCACGGCTAACTATGGCTACACCTTC CASSQEGTANYGYTF
TRBJ1-4 11 . TRBV30 . TGTGCCTGGAGCGTCAAGGAGAAACTGTTTTTT CAWSVKEKLFF
TRBJ2-7 14 . TRBV5-1 TRBD2 TGCGCCAGCAGATACGTTGCGGGAGCCTACGAGCAGTACTTC CASRYVAGAYEQYF
TRBJ2-7 14 . TRBV6-5 TRBD2 TGTGCCAGCAGTCCCCAGCGGGAGTCCTACGAGCAGTACTTC CASSPQRESYEQYF
TRBJ2-3 14 . TRBV28 TRBD2 TGTGCCAGCAGTAGGAGCGGGAGTCAAGATACGCAGTATTTT CASSRSGSQDTQYF
TRBJ2-1 16 . TRBV4-2 TRBD1 TGTGCCAGCAGCCAAGACCCCGGGACAGGGTCTCATGAGCAGTTCTTC CASSQDPGTGSHEQFF
TRBJ2-3 15 once TRBV7-9 . TGTGCCAGCAGCCCAAGGTCCGGAGGGCCCGATACGCAGTATTTT CASSPRSGGPDTQYF
TRBJ2-3 13 . TRBV18 . TGTGCCAGCTCTCGGGGTGCCACAGATACGCAGTATTTT CASSRGATDTQYF
TRBJ2-7 14 . TRBV7-2 . TGTGCCAGCAGCTACAGGTTTGTGGCCTACGAGCAGTACTTC CASSYRFVAYEQYF
TRBJ2-3 15 once TRBV6-1 TRBD2 TGTGCCAGCAGCGGACTAGCGTCTAGCACAGATACGCAGTATTTT CASSGLASSTDTQYF
TRBJ2-2 14 . TRBV5-1 . TGCGCCAGCAAACGTCGGGAGAACACCGGGGAGCTGTTTTTT CASKRRENTGELFF
TRBJ1-2 14 . TRBV5-1 . TGCGCCAGCAGCTTGGAAGGCAGGGGCGTTTCTTACACCTTC CASSLEGRGVSYTF
TRBJ1-4 11 . TRBV7-9 . TGTGCCAGCAGCCCCAGGGAAAAACTGTTTTTT CASSPREKLFF
TRBJ2-2 13 . TRBV7-9 TRBD2 TGTGCCAGCAGGGGGACTATTGGCGGGGAGCTGTTTTTT CASRGTIGGELFF
TRBJ2-5 16 . TRBV5-4 TRBD2 TGTGCCAGCAGCTTGGGGGGACTAGCGGGAGAGGAGACCCAGTACTTC CASSLGGLAGEETQYF
TRBJ2-1 15 . TRBV10-3 TRBD2 TGTGCCATCACTAAAGGACTAGCGGGACCCAATGAGCAGTTCTTC CAITKGLAGPNEQFF
TRBJ1-5 16 . TRBV19 TRBD1 TGTGCCAGTAGTAGTGCCGGGACAGGGTTTAATCAGCCCCAGCATTTT CASSSAGTGFNQPQHF
TRBJ2-1 15 . TRBV5-1 TRBD2 TGCGCCAGCAGCTTGTCAGGGACTAGCGGCAATGAGCAGTTCTTC CASSLSGTSGNEQFF
TRBJ2-5 14 few TRBV2 TRBD1 TGTGCCAGCAGTTCAGGACAGGGCTGGGAGACCCAGTACTTC CASSSGQGWETQYF
TRBJ2-7 12 . TRBV10-3 . TGTGCCATCAGCGTCCGGGCCTACGAGCAGTACTTC CAISVRAYEQYF
TRBJ2-3 14 once TRBV15 . TGTGCCACCAGCACCAACAGTGTTACAGATACGCAGTATTTT CATSTNSVTDTQYF
TRBJ2-5 14 . TRBV19 TRBD1 TGTGCCAGTAGCAGGACAGGGTTGGCAGAGACCCAGTACTTC CASSRTGLAETQYF
TRBJ2-7 15 . TRBV7-7 . TGTGCTAGCAGCTTAGCCCCAATCGGAGGGTACGAGCAGTACTTC CASSLAPIGGYEQYF
TRBJ1-5 15 . TRBV28 TRBD1 TGTGCCAGCGGGCGACTCGACAGGGAAGAACAGCCCCAGCATTTT CASGRLDREEQPQHF
TRBJ2-7 15 . TRBV11-2 TRBD1 TGTGCCAGCAGCTTCCCCGGGACAGGGGTCTACGAGCAGTACTTC CASSFPGTGVYEQYF
TRBJ1-3 15 few TRBV6-1 TRBD1 TGTGCCAGCAGGGACAGGGGTACCTCTGGAAACACCATATATTTT CASRDRGTSGNTIYF
TRBJ1-1 14 . TRBV6-1 TRBD1 TGTGCCAGCAGGGTGCAGGGGGCAAGCACTGAAGCTTTCTTT CASRVQGASTEAFF
TRBJ1-2 15 . TRBV6-1 TRBD1 TGTGCCAGCAGTGAAGGGCCAGGGACAGCCAATGGCTACACCTTC CASSEGPGTANGYTF
TRBJ2-1 12 . TRBV6-4 TRBD2 TGTGCCAGCAGGACTAGCACGGGTGAGCAGTTCTTC CASRTSTGEQFF
TRBJ1-2 11 . TRBV27 . TGTGCCAGCAGTAACAGGTTTGGCTACACCTTC CASSNRFGYTF
TRBJ2-7 12 . TRBV7-8 TRBD1 TGTGCCAGCAGCTCCACAGGGGCCGAGCAGTACTTC CASSSTGAEQYF
TRBJ2-3 15 few TRBV5-4 . TGTGCCAGCAGCCGCGGACTACCCCGCACAGATACGCAGTATTTT CASSRGLPRTDTQYF
TRBJ1-2 16 . TRBV11-2 TRBD1 TGTGCCAGCAGCTATCTAAAGGGGGCCCGAGACTATGGCTACACCTTC CASSYLKGARDYGYTF
TRBJ1-1 16 few TRBV28 . TGTGCCAGCAGCAAACATGGGGCGGCCATGAACACTGAAGCTTTCTTT CASSKHGAAMNTEAFF
TRBJ2-3 16 . TRBV5-4 TRBD2 TGTGCCAGCAGCTTGGGCGGGAGGGCCGGTACAGATACGCAGTATTTT CASSLGGRAGTDTQYF
TRBJ2-7 19 . TRBV27 TRBD2 TGTGCCAGCAGTCGCCGACTGGCGGGAGGATCTCTTCCCTCCTACGAGCAGTACTTC CASSRRLAGGSLPSYEQYF
TRBJ2-7 15 . TRBV7-2 . TGTGCCAGCAGCCGGGGACTCTATATGGGTTACGAGCAGTACTTC CASSRGLYMGYEQYF
TRBJ1-2 14 . TRBV7-8 . TGTGCCAGCAGCCCAGACTTATCATTATATGGCTACACCTTC CASSPDLSLYGYTF
TRBJ1-4 19 . TRBV7-8 TRBD1 TGTGCCAGCAGCCTCCAGCCGGGACAGGAGGGGAGGGCTAATGAAAAACTGTTTTTT CASSLQPGQEGRANEKLFF
TRBJ2-7 12 . TRBV15 . TGTGCCACCAGCTCCACAACCTACGAGCAGTACTTC CATSSTTYEQYF
TRBJ2-5 13 . TRBV7-3 . TGTGCCAGCAGCCCCACAGGTCAAGAGACCCAGTACTTC CASSPTGQETQYF
TRBJ2-1 13 . TRBV19 . TGTGCCAGTAGTAGGCTCAGGGGTAATGAGCAGTTCTTC CASSRLRGNEQFF
TRBJ2-1 19 once TRBV7-9 . TGTGCCAGCAGCTCGCCTAAGACAGGAGCAACTTGGTCCTACAATGAGCAGTTCTTC CASSSPKTGATWSYNEQFF
TRBJ2-7 15 . TRBV11-3 TRBD1 TGTGCCAGCAGCTACGAACAGGGGGCGTGGTACGAGCAGTACTTC CASSYEQGAWYEQYF
TRBJ1-2 15 . TRBV4-2 . TGTGCCAGCAGCCAAGATTATGGCAGGGACTATGGCTACACCTTC CASSQDYGRDYGYTF